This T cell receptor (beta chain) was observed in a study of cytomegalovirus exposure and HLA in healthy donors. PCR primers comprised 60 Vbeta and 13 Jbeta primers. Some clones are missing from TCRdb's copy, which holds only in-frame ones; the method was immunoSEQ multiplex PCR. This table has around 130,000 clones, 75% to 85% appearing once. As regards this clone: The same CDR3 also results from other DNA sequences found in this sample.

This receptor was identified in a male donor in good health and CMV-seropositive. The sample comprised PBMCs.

CDR3 in DNA: TGTGCCAGCAGTTACTCTCGCGGATCCTACGAGCAGTACTTC. Its translation: CASSYSRGSYEQYF. This chain joins TRBV6-5 and TRBJ2-7; D not resolved. Trimming pared 0 bases from V and 1 base from J, leaving 7 bases between. CDR3 length: 14 amino acids. Germline-derived CDR1 and CDR2 are MNHEY and SVGAGI.